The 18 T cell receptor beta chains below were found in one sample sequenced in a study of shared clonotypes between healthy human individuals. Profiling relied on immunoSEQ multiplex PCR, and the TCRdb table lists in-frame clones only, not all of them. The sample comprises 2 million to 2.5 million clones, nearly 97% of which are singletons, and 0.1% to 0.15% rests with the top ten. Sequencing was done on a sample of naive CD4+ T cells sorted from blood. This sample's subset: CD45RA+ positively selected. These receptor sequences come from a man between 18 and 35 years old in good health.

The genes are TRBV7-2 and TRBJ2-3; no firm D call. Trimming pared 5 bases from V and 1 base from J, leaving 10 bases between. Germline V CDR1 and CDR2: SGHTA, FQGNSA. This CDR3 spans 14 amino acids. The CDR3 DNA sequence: TGTGCCAGCAGCCTTGTCGTTCGCACAGATACGCAGTATTTT. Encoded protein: CASSLVVRTDTQYF.

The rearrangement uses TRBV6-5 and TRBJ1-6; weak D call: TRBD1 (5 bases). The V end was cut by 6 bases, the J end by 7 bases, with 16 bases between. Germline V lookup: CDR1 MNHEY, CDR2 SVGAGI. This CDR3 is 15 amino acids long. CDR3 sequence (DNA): TGTGCCAGCAGCCCCGGTGGGGCAGGCAATTCACCCCTCCACTTT. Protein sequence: CASSPGGAGNSPLHF.

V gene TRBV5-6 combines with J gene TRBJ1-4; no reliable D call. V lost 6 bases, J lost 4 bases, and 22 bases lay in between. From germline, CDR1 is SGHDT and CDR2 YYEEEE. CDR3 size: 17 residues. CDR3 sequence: CASTSGGRRSVNEKLFF. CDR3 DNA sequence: TGTGCCAGCACCTCCGGAGGAAGGCGCAGTGTTAATGAAAAACTGTTTTTT.

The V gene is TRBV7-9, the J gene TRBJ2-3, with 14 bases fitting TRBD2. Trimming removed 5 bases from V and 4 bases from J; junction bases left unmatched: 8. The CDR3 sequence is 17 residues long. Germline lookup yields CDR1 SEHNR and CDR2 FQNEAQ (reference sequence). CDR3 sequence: CASSTRLAGGPPDTQYF. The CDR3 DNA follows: TGTGCCAGCAGCACCAGACTAGCGGGAGGGCCGCCAGATACGCAGTATTTT.

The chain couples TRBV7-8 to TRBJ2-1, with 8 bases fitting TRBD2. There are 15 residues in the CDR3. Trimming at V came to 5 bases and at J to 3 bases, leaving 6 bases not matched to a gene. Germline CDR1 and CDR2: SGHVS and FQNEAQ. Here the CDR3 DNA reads TGTGCCAGCAGCCCTTCAACTAGCGGCTACAATGAGCAGTTCTTC. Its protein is CASSPSTSGYNEQFF. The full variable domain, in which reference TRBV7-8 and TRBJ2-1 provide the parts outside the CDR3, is GAGVSQSPRYKVAKRGQDVALRCDPISGHVSLFWYQQALGQGPEFLTYFQNEAQLDKSGLPSDRFFAERPEGSVSTLKIQRTQQEDSAVYLCASSPSTSGYNEQFFGPGTRLTVL.

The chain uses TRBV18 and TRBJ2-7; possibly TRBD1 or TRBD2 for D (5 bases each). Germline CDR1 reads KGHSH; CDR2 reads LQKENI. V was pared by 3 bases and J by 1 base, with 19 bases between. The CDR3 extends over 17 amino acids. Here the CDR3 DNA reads TGTGCCAGCTCACCTATTTGGGACGGGACGGGTTCCTACGAGCAGTACTTC. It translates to CASSPIWDGTGSYEQYF.

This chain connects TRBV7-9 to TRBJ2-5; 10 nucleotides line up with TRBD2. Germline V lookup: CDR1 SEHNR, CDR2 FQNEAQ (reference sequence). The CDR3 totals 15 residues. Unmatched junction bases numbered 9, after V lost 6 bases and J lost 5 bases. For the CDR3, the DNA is TGTGCCAGCAGTTCCGGGACTAGCGCGGTCGAGACCCAGTACTTC. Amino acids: CASSSGTSAVETQYF.

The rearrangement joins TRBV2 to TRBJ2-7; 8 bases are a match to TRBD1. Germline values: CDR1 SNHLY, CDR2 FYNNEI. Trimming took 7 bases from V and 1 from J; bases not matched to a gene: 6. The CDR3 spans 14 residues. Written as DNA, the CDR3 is TGTGCCAGCAAGGGACAGGAGCAATCCTACGAGCAGTACTTC. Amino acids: CASKGQEQSYEQYF.

DNA for the CDR3: TGCGCCAGCAGCCAACAGGACCAAATAGCAGCCGGGGAGCTGTTTTTT. Encoded protein: CASSQQDQIAAGELFF. The chain carries TRBV4-3 and TRBJ2-2; D is ambiguous. Trimming removed 2 bases from V and 6 bases from J, with 16 bases in between. CDR1 and CDR2 (germline): LGHNA, YSLEER. This CDR3 is 16 amino acids long.

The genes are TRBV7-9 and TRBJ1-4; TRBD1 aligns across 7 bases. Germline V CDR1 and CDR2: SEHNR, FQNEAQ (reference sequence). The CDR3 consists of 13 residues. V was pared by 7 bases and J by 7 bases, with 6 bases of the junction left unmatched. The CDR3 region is CASIRGEGEKLFF. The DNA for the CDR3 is TGTGCCAGCATCAGGGGGGAGGGTGAAAAACTGTTTTTT.

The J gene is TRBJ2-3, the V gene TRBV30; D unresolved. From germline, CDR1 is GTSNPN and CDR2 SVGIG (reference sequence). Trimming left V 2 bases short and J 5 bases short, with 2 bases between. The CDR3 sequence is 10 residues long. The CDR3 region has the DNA TGTGCCTGGAGTATAGATACGCAGTATTTT. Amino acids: CAWSIDTQYF.

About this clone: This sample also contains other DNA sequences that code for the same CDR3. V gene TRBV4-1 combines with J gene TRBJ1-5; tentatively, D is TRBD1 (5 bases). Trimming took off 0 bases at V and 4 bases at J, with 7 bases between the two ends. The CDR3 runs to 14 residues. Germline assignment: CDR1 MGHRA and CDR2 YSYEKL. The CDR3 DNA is TGCGCCAGCAGCCAAGAGCAGGGAAATCAGCCCCAGCATTTT. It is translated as CASSQEQGNQPQHF.

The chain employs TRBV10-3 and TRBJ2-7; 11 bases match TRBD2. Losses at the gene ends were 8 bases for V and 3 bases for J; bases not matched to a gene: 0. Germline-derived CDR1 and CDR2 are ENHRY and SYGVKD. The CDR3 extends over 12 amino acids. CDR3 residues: CAIGTSGYEQYF. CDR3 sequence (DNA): TGTGCCATCGGGACTAGCGGCTACGAGCAGTACTTC.

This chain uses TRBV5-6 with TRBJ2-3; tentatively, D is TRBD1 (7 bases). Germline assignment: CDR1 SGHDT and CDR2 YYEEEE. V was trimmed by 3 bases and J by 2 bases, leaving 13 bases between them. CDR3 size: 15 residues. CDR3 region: CASSSYRGLTDTQYF. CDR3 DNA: TGTGCCAGCAGCTCTTACAGGGGACTCACAGATACGCAGTATTTT.

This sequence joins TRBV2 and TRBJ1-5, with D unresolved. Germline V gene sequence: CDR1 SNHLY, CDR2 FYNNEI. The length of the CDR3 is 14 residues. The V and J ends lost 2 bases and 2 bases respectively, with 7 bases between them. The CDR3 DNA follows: TGTGCCAGCAGTGAAACATTTGGCAATCAGCCCCAGCATTTT. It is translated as CASSETFGNQPQHF.

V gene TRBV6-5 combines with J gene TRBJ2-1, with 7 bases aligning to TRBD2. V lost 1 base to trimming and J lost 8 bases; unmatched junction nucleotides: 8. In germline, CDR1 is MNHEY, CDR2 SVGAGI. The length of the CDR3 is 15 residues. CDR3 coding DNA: TGTGCCAGCAGTTACTACGGCGGGAGAACCGATGAGCAGTTCTTC. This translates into CASSYYGGRTDEQFF.

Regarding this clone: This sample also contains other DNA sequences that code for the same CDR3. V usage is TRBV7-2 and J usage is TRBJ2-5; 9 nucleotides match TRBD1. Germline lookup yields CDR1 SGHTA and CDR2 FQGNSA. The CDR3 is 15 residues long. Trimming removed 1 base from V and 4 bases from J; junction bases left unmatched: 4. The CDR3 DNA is TGTGCCAGCAGCTTAGACGGGACAGGGAGAGAGACCCAGTACTTC. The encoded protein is CASSLDGTGRETQYF.

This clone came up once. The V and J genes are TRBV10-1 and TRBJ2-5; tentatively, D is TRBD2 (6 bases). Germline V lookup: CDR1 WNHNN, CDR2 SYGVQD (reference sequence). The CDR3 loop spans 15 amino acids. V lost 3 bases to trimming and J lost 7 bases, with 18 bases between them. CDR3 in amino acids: CASSDPSTGGGTQYF. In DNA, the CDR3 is TGCGCCAGCAGTGACCCCTCTACTGGGGGAGGGACCCAGTACTTC.